The 13 T cell receptor beta chains presented below share a single source sample, sequenced in a study of T cell changes during pregnancy in multiple sclerosis. The protocol was immunoSEQ multiplex PCR, while the TCRdb copy is restricted to in-frame clones and leaves out a portion. This table has 95,000 to 150,000 clones, over 85% appearing once. The material sequenced was peripheral blood, taken before pregnancy. The origin of the receptors is a female donor with multiple sclerosis, enrolled in a pregnancy study.

This clone was counted between two and nine times. The chain employs TRBV28 and TRBJ1-5; tentative D call: TRBD1 (6 bases). Germline values: CDR1 MDHEN, CDR2 SYDVKM. The CDR3 runs to 14 residues. Trimming left V 6 bases short and J 8 bases short, with 17 bases between. The CDR3 DNA sequence: TGTGCCAGCAGGCCCTACCGGAACAGGGAGCCCCAGCATTTT. Amino acid sequence: CASRPYRNREPQHF.

The chain links TRBV30 to TRBJ2-1, with 9 bases aligning to TRBD2. V lost 2 bases, J lost 3 bases, and 5 bases stayed unmatched. This CDR3 contains 15 residues. The germline V gene encodes CDR1 GTSNPN and CDR2 SVGIG (reference sequence). The CDR3 bases are TGTGCCTGGAGTTGGCTAGCGGGGATCTACAATGAGCAGTTCTTC. Protein: CAWSWLAGIYNEQFF.

V is TRBV5-1 and J is TRBJ2-7; D unclear. V was trimmed by 1 base and J by 7 bases, leaving 15 bases between them. Per the germline V gene, CDR1 is SGHRS and CDR2 is YFSETQ. The CDR3 covers 14 residues. CDR3 DNA: TGCGCCAGCAGCTTGTTACAGCCGCCTGGGGAGCAGTACTTC. Residues: CASSLLQPPGEQYF.

The chain combines TRBV27 with TRBJ2-2; possible D gene TRBD2, 6 bases. The V gene's germline CDR1 is MNHEY and CDR2 SMNVEV (reference sequence). The CDR3 is 15 residues long. The germline V and J ends were trimmed by 4 bases and 6 bases, with 15 bases remaining between them. CDR3 sequence: CASSSPAGFAGELFF. CDR3 in DNA: TGTGCCAGCAGTTCTCCTGCGGGGTTCGCCGGGGAGCTGTTTTTT.

The chain couples TRBV6-1 to TRBJ1-1; D may be TRBD1 (5 bases). The CDR3 contains 12 residues. Germline assignment: CDR1 MNHNS and CDR2 SASEGT. V was clipped by 5 bases and J by 10 bases, with 14 bases between them. The chain's CDR3 is CASSYTGTSAFF. DNA for the CDR3: TGTGCCAGCAGTTATACAGGTACTTCAGCTTTCTTT.

The chain couples TRBV7-3 to TRBJ2-1; possible D gene TRBD1, 6 bases. CDR3 length equals 15 residues. Trimming pared 3 bases from V and 8 bases from J, leaving 17 bases between. Germline lookup yields CDR1 SGHTA and CDR2 FQGTGA. CDR3 loop: CASSFLGGATDEQFF. The CDR3 coding sequence is TGTGCCAGCAGCTTTCTTGGGGGCGCTACAGATGAGCAGTTCTTC.

The gene calls are TRBV5-6 and TRBJ1-4, with D unresolved. This CDR3 has 15 residues. Germline CDR1 is SGHDT and CDR2 is YYEEEE. V shed 1 base and J shed 3 bases, with 10 bases lying between them. The CDR3 DNA follows: TGTGCCAGCAGCTTGCTAGGCTCACCTAATGAAAAACTGTTTTTT. This sequence encodes CASSLLGSPNEKLFF.

The gene calls are TRBV7-2 and TRBJ2-2, with 12 bases lining up with TRBD1. The CDR3 spans 17 residues. From germline, CDR1 is SGHTA and CDR2 FQGNSA. The junction had 8 bases not matched to a gene; V was cut back by 3 bases and J by 6 bases. Here the CDR3 reads CASSFTSGTGGAGELFF. In nucleotides, the CDR3 is TGTGCCAGCAGCTTTACTTCCGGGACAGGGGGCGCCGGGGAGCTGTTTTTT.

The chain recombines TRBV16 with TRBJ1-5; D may be TRBD1 (6 bases). Germline CDR1 is KGHSY and CDR2 is FQNENV. The V end was cut by 3 bases, the J end by 5 bases, with 14 bases between. The CDR3 has 15 residues. CDR3 coding DNA: TGTGCCAGCAGCCACATGACAGGACCCTATCAGCCCCAGCATTTT. This gives the protein CASSHMTGPYQPQHF. Using reference TRBV16 and TRBJ1-5 for the parts outside the CDR3, the full variable domain is GEEVAQTPKHLVRGEGQKAKLYCAPIKGHSYVFWYQQVLKNEFKFLISFQNENVFDETGMPKERFSAKCLPNSPCSLEIQATKLEDSAVYFCASSHMTGPYQPQHFGDGTRLSIL.

In its sample, this clone was seen once. The CDR3 region is CASSLRGKTGYGYTF. The CDR3 bases are TGTGCCAGCAGCCTCCGAGGAAAGACAGGCTATGGCTACACCTTC. V gene TRBV5-6 combines with J gene TRBJ1-2; D perhaps matches TRBD1 (6 bases). Between the trimmed V and J ends, which lost 4 bases and 4 bases, there was a span of 17 bases. CDR3 length: 15 amino acids. The germline V gene encodes CDR1 SGHDT and CDR2 YYEEEE.

The chain combines TRBV29-1 with TRBJ2-3; 8 positions match TRBD2. The CDR3 totals 15 residues. Per the germline V gene, CDR1 is SQVTM and CDR2 is ANQGSEA. V gave up 7 bases and J gave up 0 bases; unmatched junction bases: 9. The CDR3 sequence is CSAALGGGSTDTQYF. In DNA form, the CDR3 reads TGCAGCGCCGCCCTAGGCGGGGGGAGCACAGATACGCAGTATTTT.

This clone was counted once. The chain joins TRBV5-1 to TRBJ2-2, with TRBD1 matching 8 bases. Germline CDR1 reads SGHRS; CDR2 reads YFSETQ. There are 15 residues in the CDR3. V gave up 4 bases and J gave up 0 bases; unmatched junction bases: 2. The CDR3 nucleotides read TGCGCCAGCAGCAGGACAGGGACGAACACCGGGGAGCTGTTTTTT. It translates to CASSRTGTNTGELFF.

The chain combines TRBV4-2 with TRBJ1-2; D is perhaps TRBD1 (5 bases). There are 13 residues in the CDR3. V gave up 0 bases and J gave up 6 bases, with 8 bases separating them. The germline V gene encodes CDR1 LGHNA and CDR2 YNFKEQ. The CDR3 DNA sequence: TGTGCCAGCAGCCAAGATCTAGGGGATGGCTACACCTTC. Its protein is CASSQDLGDGYTF.